This entry lists 16 T cell receptor beta chains sequenced from one sample in a study of blood T cell repertoires in COVID-19. Produced via immunoSEQ multiplex PCR; TCRdb's table is partial and in-frame only. The sample yields 200,000 to 250,000 clones, 80% to 90% seen once. Input material: PBMCs or T cells enriched from blood (not recorded which). The source is a woman younger than 30 in a cohort exposed to, infected with or recovered from COVID-19 (not recorded which).

The chain combines TRBV13 with TRBJ2-3, with 7 bases that match TRBD2. V dropped 5 bases and J dropped 4; count of bases not matched to a gene: 6. CDR1 is PRHDT, CDR2 FYEKMQ, per germline (reference sequence). The CDR3 length is 14 residues. The CDR3 here is CASSPTSDADTQYF. The CDR3 region has the DNA TGTGCCAGCAGCCCCACTAGCGACGCAGATACGCAGTATTTT. The full variable domain, rest sourced from reference TRBV13 and TRBJ2-3, is AAGVIQSPRHLIKEKRETATLKCYPIPRHDTVYWYQQGPGQDPQFLISFYEKMQSDKGSIPDRFSAQQFSDYHSELNMSSLELGDSALYFCASSPTSDADTQYFGPGTRLTVL.

The rearrangement links TRBV21-1 to TRBJ2-1; the table calls TRBD2, which could not be checked here. TRBV21-1 is a pseudogene segment. The CDR3 has 16 residues. The DNA of the CDR3 is TGTGCCAGCAGCAAGATTGGTCTAGCGGGGAACAATGAGCAGTTCTTC. Its protein product is CASSKIGLAGNNEQFF.

A single count supports this clone. The chain is built from TRBV28 and TRBJ1-2, with a tentative D call TRBD1 (5 bases). Trimming pared 7 bases from V and 7 bases from J, leaving 13 bases between. Germline V lookup: CDR1 MDHEN, CDR2 SYDVKM. The CDR3 loop spans 12 amino acids. The CDR3 nucleotides read TGTGCCAGCACCATCGGGGGGTTTGGCTACACCTTC. Amino acid sequence: CASTIGGFGYTF.

J is TRBJ1-2 and V is TRBV2; 7 bases agree with TRBD1. V shed 4 bases and J 8 bases; nucleotides not matched to a gene: 4. The V gene's germline CDR1 is SNHLY and CDR2 FYNNEI. The length of the CDR3 is 12 residues. CDR3 residues: CASSVHRGGYTF. The CDR3 DNA is TGTGCCAGCAGTGTCCACAGGGGAGGCTACACCTTC.

This clone was seen only a few times. The rearrangement uses TRBV6-7 and TRBJ1-5; D is ambiguous. TRBV6-7 is an ORF, and what it does is uncertain. The CDR3 runs 17 residues. V was clipped by 2 bases and J by 0 bases, with 14 bases between them. This CDR3 reads CASSYRPPSDSNQPQHF. As DNA, the CDR3 is TGTGCCAGCAGTTACCGTCCCCCGAGTGATAGCAATCAGCCCCAGCATTTT.

This clone has a handful of counts. This CDR3 is CASRTTGVTDTQYF. The CDR3, as DNA: TGTGCCAGCAGGACAACAGGGGTGACAGATACGCAGTATTTT. The V gene is TRBV2, the J gene TRBJ2-3; 7 positions agree with TRBD1. CDR3 length: 14 residues. V lost 6 bases to trimming and J lost 3 bases; unmatched junction nucleotides: 6. Looked up from germline, CDR1 is SNHLY and CDR2 is FYNNEI.

The chain uses TRBV15 and TRBJ1-1; D not resolved. V gave up 0 bases and J gave up 2 bases, with 7 bases separating them. This CDR3 comprises 14 residues. Germline V CDR1 and CDR2: LNHNV, YYDKDF (reference sequence). CDR3 DNA: TGTGCCACCAGCAGAGATTACACCAACACTGAAGCTTTCTTT. Its translation: CATSRDYTNTEAFF.

This rearrangement joins TRBV25-1 to TRBJ1-2, with D unresolved. With 2 bases removed from V and 8 bases from J, the gap between germline ends came to 15 bases. CDR1 and CDR2 (germline): MGHDK, SYGVNS. There are 14 residues in the CDR3. CDR3 sequence (DNA): TGTGCCAGCAGTGAAAACAGTAGGCGCAACGGCTACACCTTC. It encodes CASSENSRRNGYTF.

This clone was recorded only once. The chain joins TRBV11-2 to TRBJ2-1; 7 bases line up with TRBD2. The V and J ends lost 1 base and 0 bases, in that order; junction bases with no gene match: 6. CDR3 length: 17 residues. Germline lookup yields CDR1 SGHAT and CDR2 FQNNGV. The CDR3 coding sequence is TGTGCCAGCAGCTTAGTGTCGGCGGGAGTCTCCTACAATGAGCAGTTCTTC. Its translation is CASSLVSAGVSYNEQFF. Drawing the rest from reference TRBV11-2 and TRBJ2-1, the complete variable domain is EAGVAQSPRYKIIEKRQSVAFWCNPISGHATLYWYQQILGQGPKLLIQFQNNGVVDDSQLPKDRFSAERLKGVDSTLKIQPAKLEDSAVYLCASSLVSAGVSYNEQFFGPGTRLTVL.

The V gene is TRBV6-5, the J gene TRBJ1-2, with D maybe TRBD1 (5 bases). The CDR3 has 15 residues. In germline, CDR1 is MNHEY, CDR2 SVGAGI. With 5 bases removed from V and 2 bases from J, the gap between germline ends came to 15 bases. The CDR3 sequence: CASSNRDLWNYGYTF. The DNA for the CDR3 is TGTGCCAGCAGTAACCGGGACTTATGGAACTATGGCTACACCTTC.

The genes are TRBV19 and TRBJ1-5, with 9 bases lining up with TRBD1. Germline V gene data show CDR1 as LNHDA and CDR2 as SQIVND (reference sequence). CDR3 size: 18 residues. Trimming took 5 bases from V and 3 from J; bases not matched to a gene: 14. The CDR3, as DNA: TGTGCCAGTAGTCCGAGAAGGACAGGGGTTCAGGTCAATCAGCCCCAGCATTTT. It is translated as CASSPRRTGVQVNQPQHF.

The V call is TRBV5-4, the J call TRBJ2-1; no clear D. The V end was cut by 7 bases, the J end by 6 bases, with 20 bases between. This CDR3 comprises 15 residues. Germline V CDR1 and CDR2: SGHNT, YYREEE (reference sequence). CDR3 protein: CASRKEPSRGNEQFF. The CDR3 region has the DNA TGTGCCAGCCGCAAGGAACCCTCTCGAGGCAATGAGCAGTTCTTC.

J is TRBJ1-3 and V is TRBV19; D remains ambiguous. V was clipped by 5 bases and J by 7 bases, with 18 bases between them. This CDR3 has 15 residues. Germline V gene lookup returns CDR1 LNHDA and CDR2 SQIVND (reference sequence). The CDR3 is CASSLPGGRVNTIYF. The CDR3 DNA follows: TGTGCCAGTAGTCTCCCCGGAGGAAGAGTCAACACCATATATTTT.

The rearrangement links TRBV2 to TRBJ1-1; D gene uncertain. Germline V gives CDR1 SNHLY, CDR2 FYNNEI. V was clipped by 7 bases and J by 2 bases, with 11 bases between them. The length of the CDR3 is 13 residues. CDR3: CASTTRGNTEAFF. The DNA of the CDR3 is TGTGCCAGCACTACACGGGGAAACACTGAAGCTTTCTTT.

The chain couples TRBV7-6 to TRBJ2-1, with 7 positions matching TRBD1. The CDR3 is made up of 15 amino acids. Germline CDR1 is SGHVS and CDR2 is FNYEAQ. V dropped 2 bases and J dropped 4; count of bases not matched to a gene: 5. Here the CDR3 DNA reads TGTGCCAGCAGCTTATCCAGGGGGATTTACAATGAGCAGTTCTTC. It codes for CASSLSRGIYNEQFF.

The table lists this clone with a few counts. This chain links TRBV7-8 with TRBJ2-7, with D possibly matching TRBD1 (6 bases). The V gene's germline CDR1 is SGHVS and CDR2 FQNEAQ. The CDR3 is made up of 15 amino acids. V was cut by 0 bases and J by 2 bases, with 11 bases left in between. This CDR3 reads CASSLAGTPTYEQYF. The CDR3 coding sequence is TGTGCCAGCAGCTTAGCCGGGACACCGACCTACGAGCAGTACTTC.